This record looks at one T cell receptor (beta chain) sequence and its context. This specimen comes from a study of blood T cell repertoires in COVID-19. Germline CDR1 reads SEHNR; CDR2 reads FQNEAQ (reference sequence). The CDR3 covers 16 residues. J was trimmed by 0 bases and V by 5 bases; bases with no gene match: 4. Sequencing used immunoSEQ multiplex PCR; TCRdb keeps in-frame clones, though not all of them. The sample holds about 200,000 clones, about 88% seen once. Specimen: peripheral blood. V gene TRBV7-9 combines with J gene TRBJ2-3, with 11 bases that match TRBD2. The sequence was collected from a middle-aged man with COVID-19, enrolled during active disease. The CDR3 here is CASSQLAGASTDTQYF. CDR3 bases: TGTGCCAGCAGCCAACTAGCGGGGGCCAGCACAGATACGCAGTATTTT. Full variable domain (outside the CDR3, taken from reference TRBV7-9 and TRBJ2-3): DTGVSQNPRHKITKRGQNVTFRCDPISEHNRLYWYRQTLGQGPEFLTYFQNEAQLEKSRLLSDRFSAERPKGSFSTLEIQRTEQGDSAMYLCASSQLAGASTDTQYFGPGTRLTVL.